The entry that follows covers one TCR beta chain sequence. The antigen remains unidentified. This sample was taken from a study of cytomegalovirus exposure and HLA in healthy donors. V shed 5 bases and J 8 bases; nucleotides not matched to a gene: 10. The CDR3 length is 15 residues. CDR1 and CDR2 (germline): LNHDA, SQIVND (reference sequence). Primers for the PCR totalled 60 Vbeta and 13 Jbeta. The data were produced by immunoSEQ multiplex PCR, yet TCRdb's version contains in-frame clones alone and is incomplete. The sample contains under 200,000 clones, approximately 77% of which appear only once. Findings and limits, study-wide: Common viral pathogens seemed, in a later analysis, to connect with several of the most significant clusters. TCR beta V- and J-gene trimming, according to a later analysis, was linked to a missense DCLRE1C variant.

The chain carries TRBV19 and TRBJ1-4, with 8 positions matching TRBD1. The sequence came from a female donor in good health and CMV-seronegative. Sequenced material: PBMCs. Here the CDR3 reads CASSASGTGGEKLFF. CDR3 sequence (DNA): TGTGCCAGTAGTGCCTCCGGGACAGGAGGAGAAAAACTGTTTTTT. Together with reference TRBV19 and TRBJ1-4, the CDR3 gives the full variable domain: DGGITQSPKYLFRKEGQNVTLSCEQNLNHDAMYWYRQDPGQGLRLIYYSQIVNDFQKGDIAEGYSVSREKKESFPLTVTSAQKNPTAFYLCASSASGTGGEKLFFGSGTQLSVL.